These 27 T cell receptor beta chains came from one sample sequenced in a study of blood T cells in healthy people across ages. PCR was performed a second time for roughly 6 to 12 cycles using a sample-barcoded 5' primer and a J-beta primer mix. TCRdb passed the 5' RACE reads through MiXCR, listing each CDR3 protein once. The repertoire holds 550,000 to 800,000 distinct CDR3 sequences, under 25% seen once, with roughly 3.9% in the top ten. Sequenced: blood. The receptor source for this set is a man between 65 and 79 years old in good health.

Many counts were recorded for this clonotype. This rearrangement joins TRBV11-2 to TRBJ2-1; 7 nucleotides line up with TRBD2. This CDR3 has 15 residues. With V trimmed by 4 bases and J by 0 bases, 3 bases remained unmatched. Germline V gives CDR1 SGHAT, CDR2 FQNNGV. As DNA, the CDR3 is TGTGCCAGCAGCTACGGGACTAACTCCTACAATGAGCAGTTCTTC. This translates into CASSYGTNSYNEQFF.

The chain combines TRBV7-2 with TRBJ1-5; D is unresolved. V lost 0 bases and J 5 bases, leaving 8 bases between the germline ends. This CDR3 comprises 14 residues. Germline values: CDR1 SGHTA, CDR2 FQGNSA. The CDR3 coding sequence is TGTGCCAGCAGCTTAGCCTTGGGTTATCAGCCCCAGCATTTT. It yields the protein CASSLALGYQPQHF.

This clonotype turned up a few times. The chain uses TRBV28 and TRBJ2-5; the D gene is possibly TRBD1 (7 bases). The DNA matches TRBJ2-7 better at its end, which makes the J call doubtful. Germline loops: CDR1 MDHEN, CDR2 SYDVKM. The CDR3 consists of 14 residues. The CDR3 DNA is TGTGCCAGCAGTTCGGAGGGACAGACCTACGAGCAGTACTTC. This translates into CASSSEGQTYEQYF.

This CDR3 is CASSLGTGVRQETQYF. CDR3 nucleotides: TGTGCCAGCAGCTTAGGGACAGGGGTGCGGCAAGAGACCCAGTACTTC. The chain links TRBV11-2 to TRBJ2-5, with TRBD1 matching 9 bases. The J segment lost 2 bases and the V segment lost 1 base, leaving 5 bases of the junction unmatched. CDR1 SGHAT and CDR2 FQNNGV come from the germline V gene. The CDR3 is made up of 16 amino acids.

This chain connects TRBV15 to TRBJ2-5; a weak D match, TRBD2 (6 bases). Germline CDR1 is LNHNV and CDR2 is YYDKDF (reference sequence). The V gene lost 3 bases and the J gene lost 4 bases, with 9 bases spanning the gap. The CDR3 is 13 residues long. The CDR3 region has the DNA TGTGCCACCAGCAGGGAGGGTCCAGAGACCCAGTACTTC. As protein: CATSREGPETQYF.

This chain uses TRBV7-2 with TRBJ1-2, with TRBD1 identical over 8 bases. Germline assignment: CDR1 SGHTA and CDR2 FQGNSA. CDR3 length equals 15 residues. The trim removed 0 bases at V and 7 bases at J, leaving 7 bases unmatched. The CDR3 DNA sequence: TGTGCCAGCAGCTTAGCTCAGGGGACAGGCGGTGGCTACACCTTC. The encoded protein is CASSLAQGTGGGYTF. Full variable domain (outside the CDR3, taken from reference TRBV7-2 and TRBJ1-2): GAGVSQSPSNKVTEKGKDVELRCDPISGHTALYWYRQSLGQGLEFLIYFQGNSAPDKSGLPSDRFSAERTGGSVSTLTIQRTQQEDSAVYLCASSLAQGTGGGYTFGSGTRLTVV.

Here the CDR3 reads CASSRRPGQGHYEQYF. The CDR3 DNA sequence: TGCGCCAGCAGCCGCCGACCGGGACAGGGGCACTACGAGCAGTACTTC. This chain joins TRBV4-1 and TRBJ2-7, with 10 bases fitting TRBD1. Germline-derived CDR1 and CDR2 are MGHRA and YSYEKL. Germline trimming cut 4 bases from V and 3 bases from J; bases unmatched to any gene: 9. The CDR3 is 16 residues long.

This clonotype was picked up a small number of times. The chain has TRBV20-1 and TRBJ2-5, with D tentatively TRBD2 (5 bases). V shed 6 bases and J shed 1 base, with 15 bases lying between them. The CDR3 extends over 14 amino acids. Germline V gene sequence: CDR1 DFQATT, CDR2 SNEGSKA (reference sequence). The CDR3 DNA follows: TGCAGTGCAACGATACTAGGGCTCCAAGAGACCCAGTACTTC. This translates into CSATILGLQETQYF.

This clonotype came up a few times. Sequence at one end of the junction differs from germline and may be a read error. This rearrangement joins TRBV20-1 to TRBJ2-5; 8 bases fit TRBD2. Germline values: CDR1 DFQATT, CDR2 SNEGSKA (reference sequence). The CDR3 consists of 16 residues. The CDR3 here is CGARDLQREYQETQYF. In DNA form, the CDR3 reads TGCGGTGCTAGAGATCTCCAGCGGGAGTACCAAGAGACCCAGTACTTC.

This clonotype turned up a few times. V and J are TRBV20-1 and TRBJ1-6; D ambiguous. CDR3 length equals 15 residues. The ends were cut back, 0 bases at V and 2 bases at J, with 8 bases in the middle. Germline values: CDR1 DFQATT, CDR2 SNEGSKA (reference sequence). The CDR3 coding sequence is TGCAGTGCTAGAGATCGTGGCCCCTATAATTCACCCCTCCACTTT. Translating gives CSARDRGPYNSPLHF.

This clonotype occurred a few times. V and J are TRBV6-2 or TRBV6-3 and TRBJ2-5, with 13 bases aligning to TRBD2. The CDR3 has 16 residues. V gave up 5 bases and J gave up 4 bases; unmatched junction bases: 7. From germline, CDR1 is MNHEY and CDR2 SVGEGT. CDR3 coding DNA: TGTGCCAGCAGTCAACTAGCGGGAGGGCCGGGAGAGACCCAGTACTTC. This codes for CASSQLAGGPGETQYF.

There are a few counts of this clonotype. The chain uses TRBV5-1 and TRBJ1-2; no clear D gene. Germline V gene data show CDR1 as SGHRS and CDR2 as YFSETQ. Trimming shortened V by 2 bases and J by 3 bases, and 5 bases separated the two germline ends. This CDR3 comprises 12 residues. For the CDR3, the DNA is TGCGCCAGCAGCTTAGCCGACTATGGCTACACCTTC. Its translation: CASSLADYGYTF.

Only a few counts were recorded for this clonotype. The chain recombines TRBV5-1 with TRBJ2-3; 11 bases agree with TRBD2. This CDR3 is built from 16 residues. With V trimmed by 4 bases and J by 5 bases, 9 bases remained unmatched. Germline values: CDR1 SGHRS, CDR2 YFSETQ. The DNA of the CDR3 is TGCGCCAGCAGCCCCCCACTAGCGGGAGTGGGAGATACGCAGTATTTT. It translates to CASSPPLAGVGDTQYF.

In its sample, this clonotype was seen a few times. V usage is TRBV28 and J usage is TRBJ1-1, with 9 bases lining up with TRBD1. The CDR3 length is 14 residues. V shed 10 bases, J shed 7 bases, and the junction held 13 bases outside the gene matches. Germline assignment: CDR1 MDHEN and CDR2 SYDVKM. CDR3 coding DNA: TGTGCCACCACGACAGGGGGTGGGACTCTTGAAGCTTTCTTT. Protein: CATTTGGGTLEAFF.

The gene calls are TRBV5-1 and TRBJ2-4; no clear D. The CDR3 is made up of 13 amino acids. Trimming stripped 1 base from V and 8 bases from J, with 10 bases between. Germline CDR1 SGHRS, CDR2 YFSETQ. The CDR3 sequence is CASSLIRSDIQYF. Here the CDR3 DNA reads TGCGCCAGCAGCTTGATACGGTCGGACATTCAGTACTTC.

The sample holds a few counts of this clonotype. This sequence joins TRBV29-1 and TRBJ2-7, with TRBD1 matching 8 bases. The J call could be wrong; TRBJ2-5 is a better fit for the DNA end. The CDR3 runs 15 residues. Germline V lookup: CDR1 SQVTM, CDR2 ANQGSEA. The CDR3 nucleotides are TGCAGCGTCGCTGGGACAGGTGGACTCCAAGAGACCCAGTACTTC. This encodes CSVAGTGGLQETQYF.

This clonotype has only a few counts. V usage is TRBV27 and J usage is TRBJ2-7; no firm D call. CDR3 size: 15 residues. Germline V gives CDR1 MNHEY, CDR2 SMNVEV (reference sequence). V lost 6 bases to trimming and J lost 4 bases, with 19 bases between them. CDR3 protein: CASSRKTGGGYEQYF. CDR3 in DNA: TGTGCCAGCAGCCGTAAGACGGGTGGTGGGTACGAGCAGTACTTC.

This chain connects TRBV3-1 to TRBJ2-1; D is unclear. Trimming pared 1 base from V and 1 base from J, leaving 14 bases between. The CDR3 spans 17 residues. Germline CDR1 LGHDT, CDR2 YNNKEL (reference sequence). CDR3 loop: CASSQAGEGLSYNEQFF. CDR3 sequence (DNA): TGTGCCAGCAGCCAAGCTGGGGAAGGGCTTTCCTACAATGAGCAGTTCTTC.

CDR3: CASSVGPGQRSYEQYF. The DNA of the CDR3 is TGTGCCAGCAGCGTAGGACCGGGACAGCGATCCTACGAGCAGTACTTC. The gene calls are TRBV7-9 and TRBJ2-5, with 7 bases fitting TRBD1. The DNA end lines up better with TRBJ2-7; the J call may be wrong. Germline values: CDR1 SEHNR, CDR2 FQNEAQ (reference sequence). This CDR3 is built from 16 residues.

V is TRBV20-1 and J is TRBJ2-2; 12 bases map to TRBD2. The trim removed 3 bases at V and 4 bases at J, leaving 6 bases unmatched. Germline V gives CDR1 DFQATT, CDR2 SNEGSKA (reference sequence). There are 16 residues in the CDR3. The CDR3 region has the DNA TGCAGTGCTAGCCGGGGACTAGCGGGCGGCACCGGGGAGCTGTTTTTT. Its translation: CSASRGLAGGTGELFF.

The chain recombines TRBV12-3 or TRBV12-4 with TRBJ2-4, with 11 bases that match TRBD2. The CDR3 consists of 15 residues. Trimming removed 3 bases from V and 6 bases from J; junction bases left unmatched: 4. In nucleotides, the CDR3 is TGTGCCAGCAGTTTTAGCACTAGCGGGAGAAACATTCAGTACTTC. Protein: CASSFSTSGRNIQYF.

This clonotype showed up just a few times. Here the CDR3 DNA reads TGTGCCAGCAGTTTGCCGTTAGAAAACACCATATATTTT. It codes for CASSLPLENTIYF. The chain is built from TRBV28 and TRBJ1-3; D unclear. Trimming removed 3 bases at V and 6 bases at J, with 9 bases between. CDR1 and CDR2 (germline): MDHEN, SYDVKM. This CDR3 comprises 13 residues.

The chain has TRBV27 and TRBJ2-6; no definite D call. This CDR3 is built from 14 residues. Looked up from germline, CDR1 is MNHEY and CDR2 is SMNVEV (reference sequence). Trimming took off 5 bases at V and 0 bases at J, with 5 bases between the two ends. CDR3 residues: CASSQTSGANVLTF. The CDR3 DNA reads as TGTGCCAGCAGTCAGACCTCTGGGGCCAACGTCCTGACTTTC.

The rearrangement links TRBV2 to TRBJ1-4, with 7 bases lining up with TRBD1. With 7 bases clipped from V and 6 bases from J, the junction kept 2 bases outside the gene matches. Germline V gives CDR1 SNHLY, CDR2 FYNNEI. This CDR3 spans 12 amino acids. For the CDR3, the DNA is TGTGCCAGCAACAGGGGTGATGAAAAACTGTTTTTT. It yields the protein CASNRGDEKLFF.

J is TRBJ2-1 and V is TRBV20-1, with TRBD2 identical over 7 bases. V was clipped by 4 bases and J by 2 bases; unmatched bases: 8. The germline V gene encodes CDR1 DFQATT and CDR2 SNEGSKA (reference sequence). The CDR3 has 15 amino acids. In nucleotides, the CDR3 is TGCAGTGCTATCCCACTAGCGCTCCCCTACAATGAGCAGTTCTTC. It is translated as CSAIPLALPYNEQFF.

CDR3 amino acids: CASSFRGDNYGYTF. The CDR3 coding sequence is TGTGCCAGTAGTTTCCGAGGGGACAACTATGGCTACACCTTC. The V gene is TRBV19, the J gene TRBJ1-2; a weak D match, TRBD1 (5 bases). There are 14 residues in the CDR3. With 5 bases removed from V and 2 bases from J, the gap between germline ends came to 12 bases. Germline V gene data show CDR1 as LNHDA and CDR2 as SQIVND (reference sequence).

This clonotype has just a few counts. This sequence joins TRBV10-2 and TRBJ1-6; 11 bases align to TRBD1. V gave up 3 bases and J gave up 7 bases; unmatched junction bases: 2. The CDR3 runs to 15 residues. Per the germline V gene, CDR1 is WSHSY and CDR2 is SAAADI. CDR3 region: CASSERDRGNSPLHF. CDR3 bases: TGCGCCAGCAGTGAACGGGACAGGGGGAATTCACCCCTCCACTTT.